This T cell receptor (beta chain) was retrieved from a study of read filtering for tumor transcriptome and immune sequencing. From 350 to 500 ng of RNA, a library with molecular barcoded alpha/delta and beta/gamma adaptors was made. Each CDR3 protein gets one entry after TCRdb re-called the reads with MiXCR. The sample shows over 50,000 distinct CDR3 sequences, approximately 15% of them seen only once. V trimming: 3 bases; J trimming: 3 bases; junction bases outside the gene matches: 5. The CDR3 spans 14 residues. The germline V gene encodes CDR1 DFQATT and CDR2 SNEGSKA (reference sequence). The specimen sequenced was a population of CD138-negative cells sorted from bone marrow. The sequence came from a donor at least 40 years old with multiple myeloma. This chain uses TRBV20-1 with TRBJ2-1; TRBD2 matches at 7 bases. This CDR3 reads CSARRLAVYNEQFF. CDR3 DNA sequence: TGCAGTGCTAGGAGGCTAGCGGTCTACAATGAGCAGTTCTTC.